The T cell receptor beta chain described here comes from a study of response to subunit inactivated influenza vaccine. Study-level results: Seasonal influenza vaccination, on each occasion, was suggested by the authors to recruit few new T cells.

Via MiXCR, TCRdb re-called the RT-PCR reads, giving one row per CDR3 protein. The table lists 500,000 or so distinct CDR3 sequences, about 15% of them singletons. Only a few counts were recorded for this clonotype. Antigen: not known. With 2 bases removed from V and 3 bases from J, the gap between germline ends came to 12 bases. CDR1 is SGDLS, CDR2 YYNGEE, per germline. This CDR3 has 15 residues. The genes are TRBV9 and TRBJ2-1; D is possibly TRBD1 (6 bases). The source is a man aged 45-69 years who received an inactivated influenza vaccine. Sequenced material: CD4+ T cells sorted from PBMCs, taken approximately 25 months after vaccination. The CDR3 loop is CASSVQQGDYNEQFF. The DNA for the CDR3 is TGTGCCAGCAGCGTCCAACAGGGAGACTACAATGAGCAGTTCTTC.